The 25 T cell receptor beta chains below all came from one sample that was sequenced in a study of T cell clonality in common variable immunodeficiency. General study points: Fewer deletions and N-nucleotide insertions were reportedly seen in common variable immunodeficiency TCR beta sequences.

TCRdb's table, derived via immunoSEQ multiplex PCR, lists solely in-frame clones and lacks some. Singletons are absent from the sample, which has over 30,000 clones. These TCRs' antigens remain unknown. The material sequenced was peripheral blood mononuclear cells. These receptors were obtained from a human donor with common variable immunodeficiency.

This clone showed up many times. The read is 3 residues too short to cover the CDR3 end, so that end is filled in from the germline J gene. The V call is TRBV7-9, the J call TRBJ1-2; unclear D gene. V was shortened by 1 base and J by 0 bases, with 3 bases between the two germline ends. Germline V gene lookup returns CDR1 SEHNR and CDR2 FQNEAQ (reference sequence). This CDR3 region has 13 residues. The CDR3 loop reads CASSLVSNYGYTF. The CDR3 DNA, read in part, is TGTGCCAGCAGCTTAGTATCTAACTATGGC.

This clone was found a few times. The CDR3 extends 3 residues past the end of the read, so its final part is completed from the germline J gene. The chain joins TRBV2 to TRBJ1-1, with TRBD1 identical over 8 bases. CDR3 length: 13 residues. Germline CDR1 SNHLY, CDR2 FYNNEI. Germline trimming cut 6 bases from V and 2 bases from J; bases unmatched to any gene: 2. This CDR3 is CASSGQGNTEAFF. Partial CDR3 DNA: TGTGCCAGCAGCGGACAGGGAAACACTGAA.

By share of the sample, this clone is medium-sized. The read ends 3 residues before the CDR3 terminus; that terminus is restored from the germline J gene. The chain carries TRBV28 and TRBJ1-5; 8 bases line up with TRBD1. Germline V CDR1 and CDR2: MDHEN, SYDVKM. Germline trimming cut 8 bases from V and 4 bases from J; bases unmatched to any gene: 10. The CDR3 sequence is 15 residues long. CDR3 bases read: TGTGCCAGCGGGGTCAGGGGGCGCCCAAATCAGCCC. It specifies CASGVRGRPNQP. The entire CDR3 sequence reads CASGVRGRPNQPQHF.

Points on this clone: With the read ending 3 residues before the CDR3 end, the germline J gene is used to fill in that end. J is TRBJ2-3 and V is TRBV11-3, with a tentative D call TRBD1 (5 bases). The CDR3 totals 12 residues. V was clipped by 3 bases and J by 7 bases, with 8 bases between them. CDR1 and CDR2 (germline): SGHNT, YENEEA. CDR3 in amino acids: CASSFDRHTQYF. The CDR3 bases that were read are TGTGCCAGCAGCTTCGACAGACATACG.

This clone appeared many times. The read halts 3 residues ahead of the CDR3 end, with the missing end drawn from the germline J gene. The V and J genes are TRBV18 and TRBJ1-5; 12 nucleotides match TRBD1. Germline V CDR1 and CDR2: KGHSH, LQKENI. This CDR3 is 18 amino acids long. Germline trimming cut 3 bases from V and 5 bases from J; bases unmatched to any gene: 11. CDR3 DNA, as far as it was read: TGTGCCAGCTCACCTCGTGCCCCGGGACAGGGGGCGGATCAGCCC. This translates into CASSPRAPGQGADQP. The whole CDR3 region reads CASSPRAPGQGADQPQHF.

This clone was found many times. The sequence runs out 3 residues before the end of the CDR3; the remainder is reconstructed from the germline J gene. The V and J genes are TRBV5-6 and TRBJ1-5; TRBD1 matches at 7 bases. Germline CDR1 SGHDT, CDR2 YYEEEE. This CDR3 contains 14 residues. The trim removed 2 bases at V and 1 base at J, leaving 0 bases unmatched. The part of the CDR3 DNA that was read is TGTGCCAGCAGCTTAGGGGGCAGCAATCAGCCC. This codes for CASSLGGSNQP. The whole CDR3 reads CASSLGGSNQPQHF.

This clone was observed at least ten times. CDR3 DNA, as far as it was read: TGTGCCAGCAGCCTAGCGGGGATGTCGAACTATGGC. Its translation: CASSLAGMSNYG. The full CDR3 protein is CASSLAGMSNYGYTF. V and J are TRBV11-3 and TRBJ1-2; D remains ambiguous. The read terminates 3 residues before the CDR3 end, so the remaining end is supplied by the germline J gene. This CDR3 contains 15 residues. The germline V and J ends were trimmed by 5 bases and 2 bases, with 15 bases remaining between them. CDR1 SGHNT and CDR2 YENEEA come from the germline V gene.

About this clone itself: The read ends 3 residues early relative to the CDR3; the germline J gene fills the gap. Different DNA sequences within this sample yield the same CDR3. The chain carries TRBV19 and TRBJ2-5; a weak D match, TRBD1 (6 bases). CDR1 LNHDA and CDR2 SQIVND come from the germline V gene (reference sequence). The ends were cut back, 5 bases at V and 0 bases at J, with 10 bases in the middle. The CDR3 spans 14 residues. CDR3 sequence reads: CASSLTGYQETQYF. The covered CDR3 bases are TGTGCCAGTAGTCTCACAGGGTACCAAGAGACC.

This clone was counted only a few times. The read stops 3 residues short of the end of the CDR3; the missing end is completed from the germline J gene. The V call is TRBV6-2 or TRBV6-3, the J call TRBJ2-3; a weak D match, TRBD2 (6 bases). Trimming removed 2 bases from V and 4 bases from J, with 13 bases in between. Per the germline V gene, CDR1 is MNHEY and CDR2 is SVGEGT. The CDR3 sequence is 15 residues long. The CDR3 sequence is CASSYGISGPDTQYF. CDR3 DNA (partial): TGTGCCAGCAGTTACGGGATTAGCGGCCCAGATACG.

CDR3 amino acids: CASSPLPQQKNTEAFF. CDR3 DNA, as far as it was read: TGTGCCAGCTCACCACTGCCCCAACAAAAGAACACTGAA. The V call is TRBV18, the J call TRBJ1-1; D call uncertain. The read comes to an end 3 residues before the CDR3 does, leaving the germline J gene to fill in the end. Trimming removed 1 base at V and 1 base at J, with 13 bases between. Germline V gives CDR1 KGHSH, CDR2 LQKENI. The CDR3 has 16 amino acids.

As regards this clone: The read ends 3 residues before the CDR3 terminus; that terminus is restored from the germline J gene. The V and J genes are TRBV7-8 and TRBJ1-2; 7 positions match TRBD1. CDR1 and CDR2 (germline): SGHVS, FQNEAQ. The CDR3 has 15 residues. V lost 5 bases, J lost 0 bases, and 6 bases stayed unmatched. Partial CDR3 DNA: TGTGCCAGCAGCGACCGGACAGGTTCTAACTATGGC. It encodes CASSDRTGSNYG. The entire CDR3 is CASSDRTGSNYGYTF.

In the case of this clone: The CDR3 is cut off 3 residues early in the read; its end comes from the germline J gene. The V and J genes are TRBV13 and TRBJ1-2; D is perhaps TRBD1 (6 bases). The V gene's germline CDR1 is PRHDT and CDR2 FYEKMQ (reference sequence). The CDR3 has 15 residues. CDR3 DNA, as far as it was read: TGTGCCAGCAGCTTAGGCCGACAGGTATCTGAGGGC. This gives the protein CASSLGRQVSEG. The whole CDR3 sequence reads CASSLGRQVSEGYTF.

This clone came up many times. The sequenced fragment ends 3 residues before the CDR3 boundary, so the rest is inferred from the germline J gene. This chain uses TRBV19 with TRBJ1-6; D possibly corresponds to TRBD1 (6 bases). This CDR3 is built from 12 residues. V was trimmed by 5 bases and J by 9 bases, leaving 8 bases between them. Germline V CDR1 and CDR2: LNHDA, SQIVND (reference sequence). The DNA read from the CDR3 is TGTGCCAGTAGTTTGGGGGCTTCACCC. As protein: CASSLGASP. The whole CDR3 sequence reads CASSLGASPLHF.

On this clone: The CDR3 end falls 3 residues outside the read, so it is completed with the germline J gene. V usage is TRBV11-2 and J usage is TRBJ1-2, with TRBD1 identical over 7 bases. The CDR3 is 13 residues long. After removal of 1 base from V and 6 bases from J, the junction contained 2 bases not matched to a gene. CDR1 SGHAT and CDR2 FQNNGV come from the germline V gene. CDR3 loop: CASSLAGGDGYTF. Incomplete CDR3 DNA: TGTGCCAGCAGCTTAGCAGGGGGTGATGGC.

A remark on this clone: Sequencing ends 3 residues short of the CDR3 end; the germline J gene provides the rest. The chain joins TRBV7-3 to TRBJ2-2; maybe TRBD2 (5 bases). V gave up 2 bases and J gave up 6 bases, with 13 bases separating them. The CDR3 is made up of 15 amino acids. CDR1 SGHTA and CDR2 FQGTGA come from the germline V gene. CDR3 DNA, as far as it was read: TGTGCCAGCAGCTTATCATTAGCGAGGGCCGGGGAG. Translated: CASSLSLARAGE. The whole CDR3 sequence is CASSLSLARAGELFF.

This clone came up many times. This CDR3 reads CASSLEGTETQYF. The DNA read from the CDR3 is TGTGCCAGCAGCTTAGAGGGTACGGAGACC. The chain joins TRBV5-6 to TRBJ2-5, with D tentatively TRBD2 (5 bases). The CDR3 end falls 3 residues outside the read, so it is completed with the germline J gene. This CDR3 spans 13 amino acids. The germline gives CDR1 SGHDT, CDR2 YYEEEE. Trimming shortened V by 2 bases and J by 5 bases, and 10 bases separated the two germline ends.

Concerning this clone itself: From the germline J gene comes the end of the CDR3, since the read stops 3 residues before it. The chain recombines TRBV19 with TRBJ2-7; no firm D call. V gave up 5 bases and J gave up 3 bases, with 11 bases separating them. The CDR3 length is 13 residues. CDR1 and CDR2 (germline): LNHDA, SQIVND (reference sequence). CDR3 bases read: TGTGCCAGTAGTTCGACTGCCTACTACGAG. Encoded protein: CASSSTAYYE. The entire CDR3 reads CASSSTAYYEQYF.

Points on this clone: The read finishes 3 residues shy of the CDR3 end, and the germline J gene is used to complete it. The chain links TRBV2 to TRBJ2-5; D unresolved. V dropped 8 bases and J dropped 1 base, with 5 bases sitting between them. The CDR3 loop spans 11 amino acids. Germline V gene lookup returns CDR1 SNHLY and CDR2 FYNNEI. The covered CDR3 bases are TGTGCCAGCGGGCTCCAAGAGACC. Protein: CASGLQET. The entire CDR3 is CASGLQETQYF.

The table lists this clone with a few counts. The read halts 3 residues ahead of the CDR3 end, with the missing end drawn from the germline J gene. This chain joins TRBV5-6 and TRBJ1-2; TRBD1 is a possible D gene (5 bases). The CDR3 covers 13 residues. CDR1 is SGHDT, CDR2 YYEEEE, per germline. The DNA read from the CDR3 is TGTGCCAGCAGCCGAATACAGGACGAAGGC. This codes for CASSRIQDEG. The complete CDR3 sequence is CASSRIQDEGYTF. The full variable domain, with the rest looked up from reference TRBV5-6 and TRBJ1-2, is DAGVTQSPTHLIKTRGQQVTLRCSPKSGHDTVSWYQQALGQGPQFIFQYYEEEERQRGNFPDRFSGHQFPNYSSELNVNALLLGDSALYLCASSRIQDEGYTFGSGTRLTVV.

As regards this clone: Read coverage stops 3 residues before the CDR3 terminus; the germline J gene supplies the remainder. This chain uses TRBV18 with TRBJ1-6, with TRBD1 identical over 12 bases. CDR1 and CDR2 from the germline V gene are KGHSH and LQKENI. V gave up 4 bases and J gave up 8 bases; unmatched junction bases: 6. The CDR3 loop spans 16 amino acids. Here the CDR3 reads CASSLAGTGGDSPLHF. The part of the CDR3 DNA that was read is TGTGCCAGCTCACTCGCCGGGACAGGGGGCGATTCACCC. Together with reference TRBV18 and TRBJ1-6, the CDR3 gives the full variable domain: NAGVMQNPRHLVRRRGQEARLRCSPMKGHSHVYWYRQLPEEGLKFMVYLQKENIIDESGMPKERFSAEFPKEGPSILRIQQVVRGDSAAYFCASSLAGTGGDSPLHFGNGTRLTVT.

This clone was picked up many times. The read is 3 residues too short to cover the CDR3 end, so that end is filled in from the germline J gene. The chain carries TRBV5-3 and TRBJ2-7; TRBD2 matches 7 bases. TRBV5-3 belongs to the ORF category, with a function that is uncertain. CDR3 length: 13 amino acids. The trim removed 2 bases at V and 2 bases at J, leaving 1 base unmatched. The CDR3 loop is CARSLLATYEQYF. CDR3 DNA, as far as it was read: TGTGCCAGAAGCTTACTAGCGACCTACGAG.

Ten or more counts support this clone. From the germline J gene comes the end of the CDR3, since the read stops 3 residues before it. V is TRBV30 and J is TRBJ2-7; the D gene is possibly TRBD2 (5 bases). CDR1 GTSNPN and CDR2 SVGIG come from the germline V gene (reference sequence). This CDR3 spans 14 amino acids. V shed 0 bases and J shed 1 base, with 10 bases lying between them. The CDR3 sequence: CAWSVQRLSYEQYF. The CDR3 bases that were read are TGTGCCTGGAGTGTCCAGCGGCTGTCCTACGAG. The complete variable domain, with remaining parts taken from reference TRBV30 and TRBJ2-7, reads SQTIHQWPATLVQPVGSPLSLECTVEGTSNPNLYWYRQAAGRGLQLLFYSVGIGQISSEVPQNLSASRPQDRQFILSSKKLLLSDSGFYLCAWSVQRLSYEQYFGPGTRLTVT.

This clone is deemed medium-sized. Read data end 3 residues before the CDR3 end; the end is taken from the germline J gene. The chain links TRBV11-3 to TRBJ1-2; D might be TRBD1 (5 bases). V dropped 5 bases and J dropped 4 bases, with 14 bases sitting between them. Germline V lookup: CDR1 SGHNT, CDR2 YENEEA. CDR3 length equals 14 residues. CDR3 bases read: TGTGCCAGCAGCGGGCAGAGAGACAGCTATGGC. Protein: CASSGQRDSYG. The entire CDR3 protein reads CASSGQRDSYGYTF.

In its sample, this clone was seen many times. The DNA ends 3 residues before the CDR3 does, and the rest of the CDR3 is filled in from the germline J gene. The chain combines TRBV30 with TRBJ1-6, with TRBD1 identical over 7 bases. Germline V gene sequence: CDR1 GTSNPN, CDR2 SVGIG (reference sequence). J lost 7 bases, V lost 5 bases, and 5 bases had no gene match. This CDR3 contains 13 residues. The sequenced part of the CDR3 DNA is TGTGCCTGGGACAGGGTATCCAATTCACCC. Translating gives CAWDRVSNSP. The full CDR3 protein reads CAWDRVSNSPLHF. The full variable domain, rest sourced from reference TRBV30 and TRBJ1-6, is SQTIHQWPATLVQPVGSPLSLECTVEGTSNPNLYWYRQAAGRGLQLLFYSVGIGQISSEVPQNLSASRPQDRQFILSSKKLLLSDSGFYLCAWDRVSNSPLHFGNGTRLTVT.

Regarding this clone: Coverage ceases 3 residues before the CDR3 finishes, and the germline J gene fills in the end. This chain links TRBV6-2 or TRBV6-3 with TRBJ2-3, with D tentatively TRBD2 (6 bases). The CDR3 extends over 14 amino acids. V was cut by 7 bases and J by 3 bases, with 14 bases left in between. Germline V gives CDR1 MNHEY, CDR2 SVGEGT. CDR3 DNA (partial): TGTGCCAGCAATCCGGGCCGGGGGACAGATACG. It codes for CASNPGRGTDT. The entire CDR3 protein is CASNPGRGTDTQYF.